This TCR beta chain was observed in a study of CD8+CD57+ T cells in acquired aplastic anemia. Study-wide background: CD4+ and CD8+ cells, once sorted, gave DNA averaging about 3 ug. CD4+ cells from healthy donors averaged about 10.8 million reads.

In its sample, this clonotype was seen many times. The antigen remains undetermined. Germline V CDR1 and CDR2: SGHTA, FQGTGA. V was trimmed by 3 bases and J by 5 bases, leaving 14 bases between them. This CDR3 has 15 residues. Regarding the study as a whole: Shared by patients and controls, 25 to 35 CD8+ CDR3s were abundant in patients. Controls did not differ significantly from patients in CD8+ Simpson's diversity.

Both TCR beta VDJ combination and CDR3 sequence profiling were carried out. Genomic DNA was the template for this profiling. Each CDR3 protein is one row after TCRdb ran MiXCR on the reads. The sample lists a few hundred thousand distinct CDR3 sequences, roughly 64% occurring once. The sample consisted of sorted CD4+, CD8+, or CD8+CD57+ T cells (not recorded which) from PBMCs. The TCR originated in a human donor in good health, serving as a control. V is TRBV7-3 and J is TRBJ1-5; D is undetermined. The CDR3 region is CASSFPGPGDQPQHF. Here the CDR3 DNA reads TGTGCCAGCAGCTTTCCGGGTCCCGGCGATCAGCCCCAGCATTTT.